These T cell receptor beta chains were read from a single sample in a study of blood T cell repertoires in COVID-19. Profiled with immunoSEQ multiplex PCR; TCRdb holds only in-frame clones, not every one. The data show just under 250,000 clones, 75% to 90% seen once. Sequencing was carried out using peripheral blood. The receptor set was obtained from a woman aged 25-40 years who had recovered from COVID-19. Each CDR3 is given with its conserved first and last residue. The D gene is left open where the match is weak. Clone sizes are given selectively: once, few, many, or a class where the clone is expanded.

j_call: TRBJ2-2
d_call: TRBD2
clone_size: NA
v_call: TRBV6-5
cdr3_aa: CASIVAGGPGELFF
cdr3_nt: TGTGCCAGCATAGTAGCGGGGGGGCCCGGGGAGCTGTTTTTT

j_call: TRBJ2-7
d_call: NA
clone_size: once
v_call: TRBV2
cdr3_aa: CASRKNKMGAIKNEQYF
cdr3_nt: TGTGCCAGCAGGAAGAATAAAATGGGGGCGATCAAAAACGAGCAGTACTTC

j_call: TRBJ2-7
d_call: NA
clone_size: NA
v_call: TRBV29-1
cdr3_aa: CSAFGTASYEQYF
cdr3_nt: TGCAGCGCCTTCGGGACTGCATCCTACGAGCAGTACTTC

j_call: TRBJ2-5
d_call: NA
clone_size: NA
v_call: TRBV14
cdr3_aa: CASSQFRGTLTQYF
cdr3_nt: TGTGCCAGCAGCCAGTTCAGGGGCACACTTACCCAGTACTTC

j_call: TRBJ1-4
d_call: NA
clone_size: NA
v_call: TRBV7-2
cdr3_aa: CASSPDRATNEKLFF
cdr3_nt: TGTGCCAGCAGCCCCGACAGAGCAACTAATGAAAAACTGTTTTTT

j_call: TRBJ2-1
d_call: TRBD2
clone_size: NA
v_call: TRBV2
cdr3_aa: CASSDQYLAGEQFF
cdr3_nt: TGTGCCAGCAGTGACCAGTACCTAGCGGGGGAGCAGTTCTTC

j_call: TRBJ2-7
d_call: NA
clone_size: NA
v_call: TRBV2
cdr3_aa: CASSDEAYEQYF
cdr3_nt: TGTGCCAGCAGTGACGAGGCCTACGAGCAGTACTTC

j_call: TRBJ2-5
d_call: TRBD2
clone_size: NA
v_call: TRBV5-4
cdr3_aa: CASSLTSGGEETQYF
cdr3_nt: TGTGCCAGCAGCCTCACTAGCGGGGGGGAAGAGACCCAGTACTTC

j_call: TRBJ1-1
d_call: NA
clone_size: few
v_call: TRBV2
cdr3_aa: CASSARGVRTEAFF
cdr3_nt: TGTGCCAGCAGTGCCAGGGGAGTGCGCACTGAAGCTTTCTTT

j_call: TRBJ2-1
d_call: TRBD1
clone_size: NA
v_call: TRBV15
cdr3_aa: CATSRDLWGQVDYNEQFF
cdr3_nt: TGTGCCACCAGCAGGGACCTTTGGGGACAGGTAGATTACAATGAGCAGTTCTTC

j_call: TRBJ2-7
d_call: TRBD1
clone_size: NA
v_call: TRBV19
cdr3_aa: CASSEGQSSYEQYF
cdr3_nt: TGTGCCAGTAGTGAGGGACAGAGCTCCTACGAGCAGTACTTC

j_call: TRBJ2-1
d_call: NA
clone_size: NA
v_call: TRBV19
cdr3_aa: CASSISFGNEQFF
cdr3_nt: TGTGCCAGTAGTATTTCCTTCGGCAATGAGCAGTTCTTC

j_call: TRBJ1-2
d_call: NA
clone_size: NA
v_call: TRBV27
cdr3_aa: CASSLSGASNYGYTF
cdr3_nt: TGTGCCAGCAGTTTATCGGGGGCCTCGAACTATGGCTACACCTTC

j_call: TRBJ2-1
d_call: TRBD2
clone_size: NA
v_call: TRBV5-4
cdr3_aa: CASSLRGLAGGPYNEQFF
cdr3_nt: TGTGCCAGCAGCTTGAGGGGACTAGCGGGGGGGCCGTACAATGAGCAGTTCTTC

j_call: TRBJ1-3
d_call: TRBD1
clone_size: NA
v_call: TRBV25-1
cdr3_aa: CASSSSQGAAGNTIYF
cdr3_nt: TGTGCCAGCAGCTCCTCACAGGGGGCGGCGGGAAACACCATATATTTT

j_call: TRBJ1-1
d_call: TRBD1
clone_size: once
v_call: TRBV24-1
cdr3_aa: CATGGTGGVWAFF
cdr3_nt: TGTGCCACCGGCGGGACAGGGGGCGTGTGGGCTTTCTTT

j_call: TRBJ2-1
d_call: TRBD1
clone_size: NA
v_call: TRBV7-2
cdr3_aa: CASSLRGTGAGEQFF
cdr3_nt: TGTGCCAGCAGCTTAAGGGGGACAGGGGCGGGTGAGCAGTTCTTC

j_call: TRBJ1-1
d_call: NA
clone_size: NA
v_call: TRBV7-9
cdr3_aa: CASSSARQAGKAFF
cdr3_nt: TGTGCCAGCAGCTCCGCCAGACAGGCCGGGAAAGCTTTCTTT

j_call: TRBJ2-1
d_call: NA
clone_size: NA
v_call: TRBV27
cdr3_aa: CASSPQQGPPFF
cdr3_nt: TGTGCCAGCAGTCCGCAACAGGGACCCCCGTTCTTC

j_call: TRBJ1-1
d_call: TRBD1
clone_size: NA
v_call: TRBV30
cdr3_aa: CAWSPGQVNTEAFF
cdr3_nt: TGTGCCTGGAGTCCGGGACAGGTGAACACTGAAGCTTTCTTT

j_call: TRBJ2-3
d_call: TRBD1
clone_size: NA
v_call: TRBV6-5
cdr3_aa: CASSYRQGTDTQYF
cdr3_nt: TGTGCCAGCAGTTACAGACAGGGGACAGATACGCAGTATTTT

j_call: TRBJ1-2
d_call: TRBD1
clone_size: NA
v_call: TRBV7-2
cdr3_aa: CASSRSQSGGSGYTF
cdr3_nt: TGTGCCAGCAGCCGTTCCCAATCAGGGGGCTCTGGCTACACCTTC

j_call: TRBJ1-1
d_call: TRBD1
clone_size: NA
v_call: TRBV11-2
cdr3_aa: CASSLYPGTGRELNTEAFF
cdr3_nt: TGTGCCAGCAGCTTATACCCCGGGACAGGGCGCGAGTTGAACACTGAAGCTTTCTTT

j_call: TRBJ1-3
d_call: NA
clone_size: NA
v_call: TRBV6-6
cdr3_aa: CASSVQWRDSGNTIYF
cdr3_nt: TGTGCCAGCAGCGTCCAATGGCGGGACTCTGGAAACACCATATATTTT

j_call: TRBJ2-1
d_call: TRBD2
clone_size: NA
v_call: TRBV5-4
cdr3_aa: CASSSPGLASDNEQFF
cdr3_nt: TGTGCCAGCAGCTCCCCGGGACTAGCCTCCGACAATGAGCAGTTCTTC

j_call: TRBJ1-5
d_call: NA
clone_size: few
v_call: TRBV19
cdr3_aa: CASSIQGGLNQPQHF
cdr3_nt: TGTGCCAGTAGTATTCAGGGTGGCCTCAATCAGCCCCAGCATTTT

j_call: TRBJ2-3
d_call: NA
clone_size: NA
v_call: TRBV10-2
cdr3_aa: CASRGANGTDTQYF
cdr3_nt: TGCGCCAGCAGGGGGGCTAACGGCACAGATACGCAGTATTTT

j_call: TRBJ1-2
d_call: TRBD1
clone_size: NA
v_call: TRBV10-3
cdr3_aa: CAISDWTGGENYGYTF
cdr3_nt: TGTGCCATCAGTGACTGGACAGGGGGCGAGAACTATGGCTACACCTTC

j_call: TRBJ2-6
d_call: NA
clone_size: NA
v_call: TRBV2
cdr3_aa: CASTIGLFSGANVLTF
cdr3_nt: TGTGCCAGCACTATAGGACTGTTCTCTGGGGCCAACGTCCTGACTTTC

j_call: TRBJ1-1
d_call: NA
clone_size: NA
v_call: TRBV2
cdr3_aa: CASRGLGEIFVTGFEAFF
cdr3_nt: TGTGCCAGCAGAGGGCTGGGGGAAATTTTCGTGACAGGTTTTGAAGCTTTCTTT

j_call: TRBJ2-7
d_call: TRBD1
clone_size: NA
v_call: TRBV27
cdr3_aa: CASSYDRDRGKYEQYF
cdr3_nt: TGTGCCAGCAGTTACGACCGGGACAGGGGAAAATACGAGCAGTACTTC

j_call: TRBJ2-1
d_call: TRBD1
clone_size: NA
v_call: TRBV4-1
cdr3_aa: CASSQVLGDREYNEQFF
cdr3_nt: TGCGCCAGCAGCCAAGTCTTGGGGGACAGGGAATACAATGAGCAGTTCTTC

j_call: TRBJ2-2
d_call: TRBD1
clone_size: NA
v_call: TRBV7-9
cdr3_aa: CASSLNRGRTGELFF
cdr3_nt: TGTGCCAGCAGCCTCAACAGGGGGCGCACCGGGGAGCTGTTTTTT

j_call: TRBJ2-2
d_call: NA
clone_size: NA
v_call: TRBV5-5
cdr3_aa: CASSLGRGVNTGELFF
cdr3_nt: TGTGCCAGCAGCTTGGGAAGGGGCGTTAACACCGGGGAGCTGTTTTTT

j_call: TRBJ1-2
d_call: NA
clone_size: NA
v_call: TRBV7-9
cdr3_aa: CASSLVGRSGYTF
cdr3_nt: TGTGCCAGCAGCTTAGTCGGCAGGTCTGGCTACACCTTC

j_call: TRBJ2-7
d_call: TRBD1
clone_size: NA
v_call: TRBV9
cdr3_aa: CASSVASAGGPYEQYF
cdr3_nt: TGTGCCAGCAGCGTAGCTTCCGCAGGGGGCCCCTACGAGCAGTACTTC

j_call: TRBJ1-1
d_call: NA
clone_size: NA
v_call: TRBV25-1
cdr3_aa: CASNSQGRFTEAFF
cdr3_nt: TGTGCCAGCAATTCGCAGGGGCGCTTTACTGAAGCTTTCTTT

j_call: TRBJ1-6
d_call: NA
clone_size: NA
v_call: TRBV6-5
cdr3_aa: CASSYSIRGGSPLHF
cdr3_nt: TGTGCCAGCAGTTACTCGATTCGGGGGGGTTCACCCCTCCACTTT

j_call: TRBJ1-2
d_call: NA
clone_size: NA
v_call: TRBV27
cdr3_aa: CASGLTGNYGYTF
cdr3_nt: TGTGCCAGTGGTTTGACGGGAAACTATGGCTACACCTTC